The 3 T cell receptor beta chains listed next were all sequenced from one sample in a study of control samples from healthy donors and cancer patients. Using immunoSEQ multiplex PCR, the repertoire was profiled, and TCRdb retains in-frame clones only, with some absent. The data show tens of thousands of clones, with 94% seen just once and about 4% held by the top ten. The sequencing sample was made of blood. The origin of the receptors is a man aged 25 to 40 in good health.

The chain recombines TRBV4-1 with TRBJ2-2; possible D gene TRBD1, 6 bases. CDR1 MGHRA and CDR2 YSYEKL come from the germline V gene. The V gene lost 5 bases and the J gene lost 6 bases, with 13 bases spanning the gap. The length of the CDR3 is 14 residues. The CDR3 is CASSNNRDPGELFF. The CDR3 coding sequence is TGCGCCAGCAGCAACAACAGGGATCCCGGGGAGCTGTTTTTT.

The V gene is TRBV30, the J gene TRBJ2-7; a possible D gene is TRBD2 (5 bases). This CDR3 comprises 12 residues. V was clipped by 5 bases and J by 1 base, with 9 bases between them. The germline CDR1 and CDR2 sequences are GTSNPN and SVGIG (reference sequence). CDR3 amino acids: CAWRPGSYEQYF. The CDR3 nucleotides read TGTGCCTGGCGTCCGGGATCCTACGAGCAGTACTTC.

This sequence joins TRBV27 and TRBJ2-1, with D perhaps matching TRBD2 (5 bases). Germline V CDR1 and CDR2: MNHEY, SMNVEV (reference sequence). This CDR3 region has 16 residues. V was cut by 8 bases and J by 5 bases, with 22 bases left in between. This CDR3 reads CASFPLWEMVHNEQFF. The CDR3 DNA is TGTGCCAGCTTCCCCCTGTGGGAGATGGTCCACAATGAGCAGTTCTTC.